These 15 T cell receptor beta chains were all obtained from the same sample, sequenced in a study of control samples from healthy donors and cancer patients. Sequencing was performed with immunoSEQ multiplex PCR; in TCRdb, only in-frame clones are kept and a portion is missing. The data show tens of thousands of clones, with approximately 88% seen just once and about 15% held by the top ten. Source material: blood. The receptors derive from a man aged 50 to 59 in good health.

The V and J genes are TRBV7-9 and TRBJ1-5; possible D gene TRBD1, 5 bases. V shed 5 bases and J shed 9 bases, with 20 bases lying between them. The CDR3 is made up of 15 amino acids. Germline V gene sequence: CDR1 SEHNR, CDR2 FQNEAQ (reference sequence). Here the CDR3 DNA reads TGTGCCAGCAGCGCAGCGGTGGACTGGGGCGGGCCCCAGCATTTT. This translates into CASSAAVDWGGPQHF.

The rearrangement links TRBV27 to TRBJ2-7; D unresolved. Trimming stripped 5 bases from V and 4 bases from J, with 12 bases between. Germline CDR1 reads MNHEY; CDR2 reads SMNVEV (reference sequence). The CDR3 extends over 13 amino acids. In DNA form, the CDR3 reads TGTGCCAGCAGTCACCCTGATCGGTACGAGCAGTACTTC. Amino acids: CASSHPDRYEQYF.

V is TRBV15 and J is TRBJ2-3, with TRBD2 matching 10 bases. Germline V gene lookup returns CDR1 LNHNV and CDR2 YYDKDF (reference sequence). The CDR3 covers 16 residues. The junction had 8 bases not matched to a gene; V was cut back by 5 bases and J by 3 bases. The CDR3 protein is CATSFGLAGDTDTQYF. In DNA form, the CDR3 reads TGTGCCACCAGCTTCGGGCTAGCGGGAGATACAGATACGCAGTATTTT.

This chain uses TRBV6-2 or TRBV6-3 with TRBJ1-2; D gene unclear. The germline V gene has CDR1 MNHEY and CDR2 SVGEGT. CDR3 size: 14 residues. Trimming stripped 0 bases from V and 7 bases from J, with 12 bases between. For the CDR3, the DNA is TGTGCCAGCAGTTACTCTTGGAGGGTTGGTGGCTACACCTTC. Its translation: CASSYSWRVGGYTF.

V is TRBV27 and J is TRBJ2-4, with 9 bases fitting TRBD1. Germline loops: CDR1 MNHEY, CDR2 SMNVEV (reference sequence). V lost 2 bases to trimming and J lost 2 bases; unmatched junction nucleotides: 7. The CDR3 is 17 residues long. The CDR3 sequence: CASSLLGQGKTKNIQYF. CDR3 DNA: TGTGCCAGCAGTTTACTCGGACAGGGGAAAACCAAAAACATTCAGTACTTC.

J is TRBJ2-6 and V is TRBV30; the D gene is possibly TRBD1 (6 bases). Per the germline V gene, CDR1 is GTSNPN and CDR2 is SVGIG (reference sequence). V was cut by 1 base and J by 4 bases, with 14 bases left in between. The CDR3 spans 16 residues. CDR3 sequence reads: CAWSANPGAGANVLTF. CDR3 in DNA: TGTGCCTGGAGTGCCAACCCAGGGGCCGGGGCCAACGTCCTGACTTTC.

CDR3 nucleotides: TGTGCCAGCAGCTCCGTAGGGGAAGGAGCCCCCGGGGAGCTGTTTTTT. Protein product: CASSSVGEGAPGELFF. The chain links TRBV7-9 to TRBJ2-2; a weak D match, TRBD1 (5 bases). Germline V lookup: CDR1 SEHNR, CDR2 FQNEAQ (reference sequence). This CDR3 spans 16 amino acids. V was pared by 4 bases and J by 6 bases, with 18 bases between.

The gene calls are TRBV6-1 and TRBJ1-1; D remains unclear. This CDR3 region has 12 residues. CDR1 and CDR2 from the germline V gene are MNHNS and SASEGT. V was trimmed by 5 bases and J by 8 bases, leaving 12 bases between them. For the CDR3, the DNA is TGTGCCAGCAGTCCACGCGGACGGGAAGCTTTCTTT. It translates to CASSPRGREAFF.

This clone was observed a single time. Other DNA sequences of this sample code for an identical CDR3. This chain links TRBV2 with TRBJ1-1; D gene unclear. Per the germline V gene, CDR1 is SNHLY and CDR2 is FYNNEI. The CDR3 sequence is 13 residues long. The V and J ends lost 4 bases and 8 bases respectively, with 14 bases between them. CDR3 sequence (DNA): TGTGCCAGCAGTGTTTTAGGGTACGGAGAAGCTTTCTTT. Its protein product is CASSVLGYGEAFF.

The genes are TRBV7-9 and TRBJ2-2; 8 nucleotides line up with TRBD1. The CDR3 covers 15 residues. Per germline, CDR1 SEHNR and CDR2 FQNEAQ (reference sequence). V shed 3 bases, J shed 2 bases, and the junction held 2 bases outside the gene matches. The CDR3 nucleotides are TGTGCCAGCAGCTTTTCAGGGGGCAACACCGGGGAGCTGTTTTTT. Its protein is CASSFSGGNTGELFF.

V is TRBV24-1 and J is TRBJ1-4; D may be TRBD1 (6 bases). The CDR3 has 16 amino acids. In germline, CDR1 is KGHDR, CDR2 SFDVKD. Deletions cut 4 bases from V and 7 bases from J, with 18 bases between. The CDR3 reads CATSDRSDRVPEKLFF. DNA for the CDR3: TGTGCCACCAGTGACCGATCGGACAGAGTTCCTGAAAAACTGTTTTTT.

The chain carries TRBV5-1 and TRBJ2-2; D is perhaps TRBD2 (5 bases). V was trimmed by 1 base and J by 7 bases, leaving 11 bases between them. CDR3 length equals 14 residues. Germline CDR1 SGHRS, CDR2 YFSETQ. The CDR3 DNA follows: TGCGCCAGCAGCTTGAGTAAGGGAGTCGGGGAGCTGTTTTTT. Its protein is CASSLSKGVGELFF. The whole variable domain, remainder taken from reference TRBV5-1 and TRBJ2-2, is KAGVTQTPRYLIKTRGQQVTLSCSPISGHRSVSWYQQTPGQGLQFLFEYFSETQRNKGNFPGRFSGRQFSNSRSEMNVSTLELGDSALYLCASSLSKGVGELFFGEGSRLTVL.

The chain links TRBV6-2 or TRBV6-3 to TRBJ1-1; no definite D call. Germline V CDR1 and CDR2: MNHEY, SVGEGT. The CDR3 runs 14 residues. V was cut by 3 bases and J by 0 bases, with 8 bases left in between. The chain's CDR3 is CASSYGPVNTEAFF. The DNA of the CDR3 is TGTGCCAGCAGTTATGGGCCGGTGAACACTGAAGCTTTCTTT.

V gene TRBV9 combines with J gene TRBJ1-6; TRBD1 matches 10 bases. CDR1 is SGDLS, CDR2 YYNGEE, per germline. The V and J ends lost 9 bases and 8 bases, in that order; junction bases with no gene match: 11. The CDR3 totals 15 residues. CDR3 sequence (DNA): TGTGCCAACGGCCAATCGGGGACAGGGGATTCACCCCTCCACTTT. Its protein product is CANGQSGTGDSPLHF.

V and J are TRBV7-2 and TRBJ2-1, with 13 positions matching TRBD2. Per the germline V gene, CDR1 is SGHTA and CDR2 is FQGNSA. The CDR3 has 16 amino acids. Trimming removed 1 base from V and 8 bases from J; junction bases left unmatched: 5. In nucleotides, the CDR3 is TGTGCCAGCAGCTTAGTCGGACTAGCGGGAGTCCATGAGCAGTTCTTC. Translated: CASSLVGLAGVHEQFF.